This T cell receptor (beta chain) was sequenced in a study of cytomegalovirus exposure and HLA in healthy donors. Study-wide findings and caveats: Cytomegalovirus status, reportedly, was diagnosed with high specificity and sensitivity by the classifier.

A single count supports this clone. Its target is not known. The study ran its PCR with 60 Vbeta and 13 Jbeta primers. Repertoires were generated with immunoSEQ multiplex PCR, while TCRdb's copy carries only in-frame clones and drops some. There are roughly 180,000 clones in the sample; 84% occur only once, and under 5% lies in the top ten. After removal of 5 bases from V and 4 bases from J, the junction contained 7 bases not matched to a gene. The length of the CDR3 is 15 residues. Germline V gene data show CDR1 as SGHNT and CDR2 as YENEEA. The TCR sequence derives from a girl aged 10 to 17 in good health and CMV-seropositive. The genes are TRBV11-3 and TRBJ1-1; 10 bases agree with TRBD1. Sequencing used PBMCs. The CDR3 DNA follows: TGTGCCAGCAGCCCCCGACAGGGGGCGACCACTGAAGCTTTCTTT. The encoded protein is CASSPRQGATTEAFF.